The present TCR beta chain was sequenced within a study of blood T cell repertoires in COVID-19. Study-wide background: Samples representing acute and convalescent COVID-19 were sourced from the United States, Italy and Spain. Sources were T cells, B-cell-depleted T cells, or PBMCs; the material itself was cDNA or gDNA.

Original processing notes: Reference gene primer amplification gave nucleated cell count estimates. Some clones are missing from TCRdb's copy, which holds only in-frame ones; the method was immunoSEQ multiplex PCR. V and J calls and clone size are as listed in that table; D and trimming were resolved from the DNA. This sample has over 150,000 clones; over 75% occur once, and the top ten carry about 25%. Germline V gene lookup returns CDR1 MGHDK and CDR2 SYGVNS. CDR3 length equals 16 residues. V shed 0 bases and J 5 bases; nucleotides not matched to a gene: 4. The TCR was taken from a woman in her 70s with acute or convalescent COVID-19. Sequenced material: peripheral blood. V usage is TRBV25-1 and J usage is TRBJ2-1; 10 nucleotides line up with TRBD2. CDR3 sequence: CASSEYSSGSDNEQFF. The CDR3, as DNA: TGTGCCAGCAGTGAATACTCTAGCGGGAGTGACAATGAGCAGTTCTTC.